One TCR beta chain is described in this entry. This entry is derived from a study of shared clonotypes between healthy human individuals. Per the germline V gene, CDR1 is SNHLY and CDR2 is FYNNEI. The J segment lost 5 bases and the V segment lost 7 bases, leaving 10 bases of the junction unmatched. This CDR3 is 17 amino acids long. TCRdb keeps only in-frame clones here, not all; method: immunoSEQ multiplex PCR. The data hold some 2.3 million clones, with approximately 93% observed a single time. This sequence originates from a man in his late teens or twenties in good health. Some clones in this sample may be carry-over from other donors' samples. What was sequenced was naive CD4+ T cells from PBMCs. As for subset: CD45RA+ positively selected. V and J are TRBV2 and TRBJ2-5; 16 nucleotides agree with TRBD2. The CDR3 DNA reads TGTGCCAGCATCACCGGGACTAGCGGGAGGGCCGGGGAGACCCAGTACTTC. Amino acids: CASITGTSGRAGETQYF.